This TCR beta chain derives from a study of CD8 T cells in Susac syndrome. Random hexamers primed reverse transcription of 0.5 to 1 ug RNA. Using its own MiXCR run on the immunoSEQ multiplex PCR reads, TCRdb lists one record per CDR3 protein. This table holds 65,000 to 75,000 distinct CDR3 sequences, 85% to 95% found once. The germline CDR1 and CDR2 sequences are SGDLS and YYNGEE. The CDR3 is made up of 15 amino acids. V lost 0 bases and J 5 bases, leaving 12 bases between the germline ends. CD8+ and CD4+ T cells taken from blood had their TCR beta sequenced. Controls were healthy donors chosen to match patients in age and sex.

This receptor was taken from a human donor in good health. The sequencing input was CD8+ T cells from PBMCs. The rearrangement links TRBV9 to TRBJ1-5; unclear D gene. The CDR3 is CASSVAGTSYQPQHF. Written as DNA, the CDR3 is TGTGCCAGCAGCGTAGCGGGCACCTCGTATCAGCCCCAGCATTTT.